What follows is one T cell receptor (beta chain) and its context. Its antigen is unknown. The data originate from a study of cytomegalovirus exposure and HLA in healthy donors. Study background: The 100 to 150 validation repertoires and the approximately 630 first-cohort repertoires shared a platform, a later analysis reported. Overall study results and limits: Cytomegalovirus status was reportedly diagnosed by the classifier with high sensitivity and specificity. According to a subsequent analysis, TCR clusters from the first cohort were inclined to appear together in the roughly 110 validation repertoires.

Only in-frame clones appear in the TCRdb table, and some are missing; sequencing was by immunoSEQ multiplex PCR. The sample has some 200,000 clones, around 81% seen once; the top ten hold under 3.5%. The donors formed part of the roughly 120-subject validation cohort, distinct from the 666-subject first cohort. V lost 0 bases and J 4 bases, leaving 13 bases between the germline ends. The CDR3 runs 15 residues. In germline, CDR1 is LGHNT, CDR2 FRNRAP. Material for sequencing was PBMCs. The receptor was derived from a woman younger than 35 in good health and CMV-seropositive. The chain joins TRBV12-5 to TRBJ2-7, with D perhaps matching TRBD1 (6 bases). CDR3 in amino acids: CASGLVLSGVYEQYF. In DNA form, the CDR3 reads TGTGCTAGTGGTTTGGTACTGTCAGGGGTTTACGAGCAGTACTTC.